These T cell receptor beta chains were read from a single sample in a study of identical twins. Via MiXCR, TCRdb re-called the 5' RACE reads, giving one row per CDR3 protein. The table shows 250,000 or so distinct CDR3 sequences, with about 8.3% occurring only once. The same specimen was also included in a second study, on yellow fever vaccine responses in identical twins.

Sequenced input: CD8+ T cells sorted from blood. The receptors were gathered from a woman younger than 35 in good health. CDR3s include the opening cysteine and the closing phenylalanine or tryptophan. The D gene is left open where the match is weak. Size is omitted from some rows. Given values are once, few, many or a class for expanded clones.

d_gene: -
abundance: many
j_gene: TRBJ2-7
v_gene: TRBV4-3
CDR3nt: TGCGCCAGCAGCCAGGGACCAACCTACGAGCAGTACTTC
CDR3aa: CASSQGPTYEQYF

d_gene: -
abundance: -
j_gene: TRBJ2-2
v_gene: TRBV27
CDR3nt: TGTGCCAGCAGCCGAGCTGTGAGCGGGGAGCTGTTTTTT
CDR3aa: CASSRAVSGELFF

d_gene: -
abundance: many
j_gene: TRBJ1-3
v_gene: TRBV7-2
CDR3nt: TGTGCCAGCAGCTTAGTGCCCGGCACCCGAAGAGGAAACACCATATATTTT
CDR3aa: CASSLVPGTRRGNTIYF

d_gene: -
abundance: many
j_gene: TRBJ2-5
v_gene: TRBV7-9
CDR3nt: TGTGCCAGCAGCTTAGGCTATTCGGACGAGACCCAGTACTTC
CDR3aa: CASSLGYSDETQYF

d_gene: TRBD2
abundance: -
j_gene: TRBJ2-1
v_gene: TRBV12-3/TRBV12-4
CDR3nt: TGTGCCAGCAGTTTGGGGTGGGAGGGCCAGAATGAGCAGTTCTTC
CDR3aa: CASSLGWEGQNEQFF

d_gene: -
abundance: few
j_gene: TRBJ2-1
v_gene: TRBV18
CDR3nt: TGTGCCAGCTCACCCGCTACGTTTCCCGGGGACAATGAGCAGTTCTTC
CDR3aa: CASSPATFPGDNEQFF

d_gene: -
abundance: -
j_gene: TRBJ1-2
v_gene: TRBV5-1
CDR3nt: TGCGCCAGCAGCTTGACCGGACAGCCACAATACACCTTC
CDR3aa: CASSLTGQPQYTF

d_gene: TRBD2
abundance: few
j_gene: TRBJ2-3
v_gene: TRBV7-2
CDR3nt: TGTGCCAGCAGCTCTCTAGCGGGGGCCTACACAGATACGCAGTATTTT
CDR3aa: CASSSLAGAYTDTQYF

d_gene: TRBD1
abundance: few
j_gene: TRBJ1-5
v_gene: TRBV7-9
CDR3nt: TGTGCCAGCAGCGAAGGCAACAGGGGAGTTGTTCAGCCCCAGCATTTT
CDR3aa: CASSEGNRGVVQPQHF

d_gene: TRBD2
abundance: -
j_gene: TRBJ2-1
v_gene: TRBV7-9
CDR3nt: TGTGCCAGCAGGAGGGGACTAGCGGGGTTAGCGGAGCAGTTCTTC
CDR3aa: CASRRGLAGLAEQFF

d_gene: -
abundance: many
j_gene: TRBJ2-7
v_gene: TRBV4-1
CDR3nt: TGCGCCAGCAGCCAATCCGGGAGTGGGGAGGAGCAGTACTTC
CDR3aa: CASSQSGSGEEQYF

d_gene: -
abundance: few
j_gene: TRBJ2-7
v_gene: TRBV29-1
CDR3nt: TGCAGCGTTGGAAGATCGATGGGGGGCGACAGGGTAGTGTACGAGCAGTACTTC
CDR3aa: CSVGRSMGGDRVVYEQYF

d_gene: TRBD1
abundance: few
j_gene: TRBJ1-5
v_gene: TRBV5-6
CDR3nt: TGTGCCAGCAGCGCGCGGACAGGGCTGGTTCAGCCCCAGCATTTT
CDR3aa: CASSARTGLVQPQHF

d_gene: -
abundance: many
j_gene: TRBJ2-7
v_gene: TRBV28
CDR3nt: TGTGCCAGCAATTTAGGCTACCAGGGGTCCTACGAGCAGTACTTC
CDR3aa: CASNLGYQGSYEQYF

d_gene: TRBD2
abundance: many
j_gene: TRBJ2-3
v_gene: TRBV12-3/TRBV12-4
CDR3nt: TGTGCCAGCAGTGCGCCGGGACTAGCATTCACAGATACGCAGTATTTT
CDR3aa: CASSAPGLAFTDTQYF

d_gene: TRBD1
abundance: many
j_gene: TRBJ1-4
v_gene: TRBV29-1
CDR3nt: TGCAGCGTAGATGGCGGGACAGGGACTGAAAAACTGTTTTTT
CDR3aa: CSVDGGTGTEKLFF

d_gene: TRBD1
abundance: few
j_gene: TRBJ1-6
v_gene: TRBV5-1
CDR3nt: TGCGCCAGCAGCCTGGGACAGGGGTATAATTCACCCCTCCACTTT
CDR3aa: CASSLGQGYNSPLHF

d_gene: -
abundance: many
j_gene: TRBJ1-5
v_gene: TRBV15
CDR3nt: TGTGCCACCAGCAGAGATCCGACTGGCAATCAGCCCCAGCATTTT
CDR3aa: CATSRDPTGNQPQHF

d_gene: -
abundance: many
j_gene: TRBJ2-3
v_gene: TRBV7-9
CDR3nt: TGTGCGGCCAGGGGTCCTAGCACAGATACGCAGTATTTT
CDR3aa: CAARGPSTDTQYF

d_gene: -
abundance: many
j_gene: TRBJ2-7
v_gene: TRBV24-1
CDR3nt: TGTGCCACCAGTGATGGGAATTACGAGCAGTACTTC
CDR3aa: CATSDGNYEQYF

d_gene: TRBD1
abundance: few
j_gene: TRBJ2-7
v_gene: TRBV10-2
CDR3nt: TGCGCCAGCAGGACCGGGACAGGGGATCACGAGCAGTACTTC
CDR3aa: CASRTGTGDHEQYF

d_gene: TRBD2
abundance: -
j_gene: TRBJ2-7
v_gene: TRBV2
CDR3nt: TGTGCCAGCAGTGAAGATCCGGGACTACTGATGTACGAGCAGTACTTC
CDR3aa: CASSEDPGLLMYEQYF

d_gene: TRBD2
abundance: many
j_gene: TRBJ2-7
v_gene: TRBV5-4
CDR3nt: TGTGCCAGCAGCGGACTAGCGGGAGGCTACGAGCAGTACTTC
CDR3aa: CASSGLAGGYEQYF

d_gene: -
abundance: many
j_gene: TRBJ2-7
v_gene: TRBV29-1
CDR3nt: TGCAGCGTTGACAGTGATGGGAACTCCTACGAGCAGTACTTC
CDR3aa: CSVDSDGNSYEQYF

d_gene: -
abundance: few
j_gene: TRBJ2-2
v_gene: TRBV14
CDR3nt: TGTGCCAGCAGCCAAAGAATAGCGAACACCGGGGAGCTGTTTTTT
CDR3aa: CASSQRIANTGELFF

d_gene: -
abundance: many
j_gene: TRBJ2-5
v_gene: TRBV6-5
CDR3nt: TGTGCCAGCAGTTTCTTTCGGGTGGGGGAGACCCAGTACTTC
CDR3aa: CASSFFRVGETQYF

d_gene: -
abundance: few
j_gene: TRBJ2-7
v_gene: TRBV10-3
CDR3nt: TGTGCCATCAGTGAGTCTGGAGGTTTGGCCTACGAGCAGTACTTC
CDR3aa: CAISESGGLAYEQYF

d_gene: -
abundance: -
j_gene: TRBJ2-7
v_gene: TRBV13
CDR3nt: TGTGCCAGCAGCACAAGGGACAAGCTCTACGAGCAGTACTTC
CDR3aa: CASSTRDKLYEQYF

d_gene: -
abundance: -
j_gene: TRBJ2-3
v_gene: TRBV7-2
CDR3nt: TGTGCCAGCAGCTTTATTCCTAGCGTCACAGATACGCAGTATTTT
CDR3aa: CASSFIPSVTDTQYF

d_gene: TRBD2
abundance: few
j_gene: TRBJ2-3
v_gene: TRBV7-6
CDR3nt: TGTGCCAGCAGCTTAGAAGGGCTAGCGGGAGGACGAGGTCAAGATACGCAGTATTTT
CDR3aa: CASSLEGLAGGRGQDTQYF

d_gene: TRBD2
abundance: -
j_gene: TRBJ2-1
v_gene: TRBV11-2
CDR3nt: TGTGCCAGCAGCTCACTAGCGGGGGTATACTACAATGAGCAGTTCTTC
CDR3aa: CASSSLAGVYYNEQFF

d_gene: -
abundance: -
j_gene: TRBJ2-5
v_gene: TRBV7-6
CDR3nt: TGTGCCAGCAGCCCCGACTATGCACTACAAGAGACCCAGTACTTC
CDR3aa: CASSPDYALQETQYF

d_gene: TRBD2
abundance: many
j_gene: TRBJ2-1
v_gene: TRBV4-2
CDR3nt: TGTGCCAGCAGCCAAGATTGGACTAGCTACAATGAGCAGTTCTTC
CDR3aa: CASSQDWTSYNEQFF

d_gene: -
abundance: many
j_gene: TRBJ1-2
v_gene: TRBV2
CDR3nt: TGTGCCAGCAGTGATGGAGGCGCACCCTCTAACTATGGCTACACCTTC
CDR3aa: CASSDGGAPSNYGYTF

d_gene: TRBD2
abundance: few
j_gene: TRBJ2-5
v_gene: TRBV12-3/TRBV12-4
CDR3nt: TGTGCCAGCAGGAGGGGACTAGCGATACGGGAGACCCAGTACTTC
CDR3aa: CASRRGLAIRETQYF

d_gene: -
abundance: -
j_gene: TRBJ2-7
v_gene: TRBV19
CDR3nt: TGTGCCAGTAGTATGTCAGGGATCCACGAGCAGTACTTC
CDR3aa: CASSMSGIHEQYF

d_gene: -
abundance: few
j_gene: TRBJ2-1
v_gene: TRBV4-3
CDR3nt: TGCGCCAGCAGCCAAGAGAACGGAGGACCTTACAATGAGCAGTTCTTC
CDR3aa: CASSQENGGPYNEQFF

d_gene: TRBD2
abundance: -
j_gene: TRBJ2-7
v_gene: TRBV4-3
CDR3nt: TGCGCCAGCAGCCCCGGGAGCGGGAGCTACGAGCAGTACTTC
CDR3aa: CASSPGSGSYEQYF

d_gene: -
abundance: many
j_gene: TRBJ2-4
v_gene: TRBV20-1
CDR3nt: TGCAGTGCTGGAGCAAGGGCCATTCAGTACTTC
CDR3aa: CSAGARAIQYF

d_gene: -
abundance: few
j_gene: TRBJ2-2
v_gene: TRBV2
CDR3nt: TGTGCCAGCACCGGGGTGGCAGGGGTCGCCGGGGAGCTGTTTTTT
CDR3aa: CASTGVAGVAGELFF